The 5 T cell receptor beta chains given below trace back to one sample, sequenced in a study of PD-1 blockade in mismatch repair-deficient tumors. The protocol was immunoSEQ multiplex PCR, while the TCRdb copy is restricted to in-frame clones and leaves out a portion. The data show more than 40,000 clones, roughly 75% seen once. The sequencing used peripheral blood, collected 4 weeks after starting pembrolizumab. These TCRs come from an adult with mismatch repair-deficient cancer.

The chain links TRBV5-6 to TRBJ2-7; D perhaps matches TRBD2 (7 bases). Trimming cost V 0 bases and J 5 bases, with 15 bases left between them. The CDR3 contains 15 residues. Germline CDR1 is SGHDT and CDR2 is YYEEEE. The CDR3 nucleotides are TGTGCCAGCAGCTTGGTGTCGGGGGGCCGAGACGAGCAGTACTTC. Amino acids: CASSLVSGGRDEQYF. Together with reference TRBV5-6 and TRBJ2-7, the CDR3 gives the full variable domain: DAGVTQSPTHLIKTRGQQVTLRCSPKSGHDTVSWYQQALGQGPQFIFQYYEEEERQRGNFPDRFSGHQFPNYSSELNVNALLLGDSALYLCASSLVSGGRDEQYFGPGTRLTVT.

CDR3 residues: CASSQEGTSGGREQFF. DNA for the CDR3: TGTGCCAGCAGCCAAGAGGGAACTAGCGGGGGGCGTGAGCAGTTCTTC. The V and J genes are TRBV4-2 and TRBJ2-1, with 12 nucleotides matching TRBD2. V lost 0 bases to trimming and J lost 9 bases; unmatched junction nucleotides: 6. The CDR3 is 16 amino acids. Germline V lookup: CDR1 LGHNA, CDR2 YNFKEQ.

This chain joins TRBV7-9 and TRBJ1-4; D ambiguous. V lost 5 bases and J lost 3, with 13 bases in between. Germline V gene sequence: CDR1 SEHNR, CDR2 FQNEAQ (reference sequence). The CDR3 is made up of 15 amino acids. The CDR3 region is CASSPPTRPNEKLFF. CDR3 coding DNA: TGTGCCAGCAGCCCCCCGACAAGACCTAATGAAAAACTGTTTTTT.

The chain uses TRBV5-4 and TRBJ1-3; D perhaps matches TRBD1 (6 bases). The CDR3 sequence is 14 residues long. Germline CDR1 SGHNT, CDR2 YYREEE (reference sequence). The V end lost 4 bases, the J end lost 0 bases, and 8 bases lay between the germline ends. The CDR3 reads CASSPQGSGNTIYF. CDR3 sequence (DNA): TGTGCCAGCAGCCCACAGGGCTCTGGAAACACCATATATTTT.

V usage is TRBV11-3 and J usage is TRBJ1-1; D unclear. Germline V CDR1 and CDR2: SGHNT, YENEEA. V was cut by 5 bases and J by 2 bases, with 6 bases left in between. The CDR3 length is 12 residues. The CDR3 spells CASSLRNTEAFF. In nucleotides, the CDR3 is TGTGCCAGCAGCCTCCGCAACACTGAAGCTTTCTTT.